Shown below are 30 T cell receptor beta chains from a single sample sequenced in a study of blood T cell repertoires in COVID-19. Generated by immunoSEQ multiplex PCR, the TCRdb table keeps only in-frame clones and is missing some. The table includes 100,000 to 150,000 clones, around 84% detected once. The source material was PBMCs or T cells enriched from blood (not recorded which). These TCRs come from a woman in her 30s who had recovered from COVID-19.

This clone is categorized as medium-sized. The chain joins TRBV5-8 to TRBJ2-4; 8 bases line up with TRBD1. This CDR3 comprises 16 residues. Germline trimming cut 3 bases from V and 0 bases from J; bases unmatched to any gene: 5. Germline CDR1 and CDR2: SGHTS and YDEGEE. Written as DNA, the CDR3 is TGTGCCAGCAGCTCGGGACAGGAAATAGCCAAAAACATTCAGTACTTC. Its protein is CASSSGQEIAKNIQYF.

In this sample, this clone turned up a few times. The chain couples TRBV7-2 to TRBJ2-3; D might be TRBD1 (6 bases). V was cut by 3 bases and J by 6 bases, with 10 bases left in between. Germline CDR1 reads SGHTA; CDR2 reads FQGNSA. The CDR3 is made up of 13 amino acids. The CDR3 here is CASSFGRGDTQYF. The CDR3 DNA follows: TGTGCCAGCAGCTTTGGCAGGGGTGATACGCAGTATTTT.

The J gene is TRBJ2-1, the V gene TRBV7-2, with a tentative D call TRBD2 (6 bases). V dropped 9 bases and J dropped 6 bases, with 18 bases sitting between them. Per the germline V gene, CDR1 is SGHTA and CDR2 is FQGNSA. This CDR3 contains 14 residues. The CDR3 DNA reads TGTGCCAGTGGACACGGGGCGGGAAGCAATGAGCAGTTCTTC. Translation: CASGHGAGSNEQFF.

This clone has more than one count but fewer than ten. CDR3 in amino acids: CASRGDSRYEQYF. The CDR3 region has the DNA TGTGCCAGCAGGGGGGACAGTAGGTACGAGCAGTACTTC. The V and J genes are TRBV28 and TRBJ2-7; 7 bases agree with TRBD1. Germline V gene sequence: CDR1 MDHEN, CDR2 SYDVKM. Trimming removed 6 bases from V and 4 bases from J; junction bases left unmatched: 6. The CDR3 runs to 13 residues.

The rearrangement links TRBV5-4 to TRBJ2-3; 14 bases agree with TRBD2. The CDR3 covers 18 residues. Losses at the gene ends were 0 bases for V and 4 bases for J; bases not matched to a gene: 7. Germline V gene sequence: CDR1 SGHNT, CDR2 YYREEE (reference sequence). CDR3 bases: TGTGCCAGCAGCTTGGCCGGGACTAGCGGGAGAGGGGCAGATACGCAGTATTTT. Its protein is CASSLAGTSGRGADTQYF. Combining the CDR3 with reference TRBV5-4 and TRBJ2-3 gives the whole variable domain ETGVTQSPTHLIKTRGQQVTLRCSSQSGHNTVSWYQQALGQGPQFIFQYYREEENGRGNFPPRFSGLQFPNYSSELNVNALELDDSALYLCASSLAGTSGRGADTQYFGPGTRLTVL.

The V call is TRBV30, the J call TRBJ1-2; the match to TRBD1 covers 7 bases. This CDR3 is 14 amino acids long. Germline V gene data show CDR1 as GTSNPN and CDR2 as SVGIG (reference sequence). Trimming cost V 5 bases and J 4 bases; bases outside gene matches: 10. Written as DNA, the CDR3 is TGTGCCTGGCACCAAAACAGGGGAGGCTATGGCTACACCTTC. It encodes CAWHQNRGGYGYTF.

The genes are TRBV7-3 and TRBJ2-1, with D perhaps TRBD1 (6 bases). The germline gives CDR1 SGHTA, CDR2 FQGTGA. The CDR3 consists of 16 residues. Trimming cost V 4 bases and J 0 bases, with 13 bases left between them. CDR3 loop: CASSYQGTSSYNEQFF. DNA of the CDR3: TGTGCCAGCAGCTACCAGGGGACAAGCTCCTACAATGAGCAGTTCTTC.

The chain combines TRBV15 with TRBJ1-4; the D is unclear. Germline V gene sequence: CDR1 LNHNV, CDR2 YYDKDF (reference sequence). Trimming took off 4 bases at V and 8 bases at J, with 11 bases between the two ends. This CDR3 spans 13 amino acids. This CDR3 reads CATSKGREEKLFF. Here the CDR3 DNA reads TGTGCCACCAGCAAAGGTCGGGAGGAAAAACTGTTTTTT. Based on the CDR3 plus reference TRBV15 and TRBJ1-4, the full variable domain is DAMVIQNPRYQVTQFGKPVTLSCSQTLNHNVMYWYQQKSSQAPKLLFHYYDKDFNNEADTPDNFQSRRPNTSFCFLDIRSPGLGDTAMYLCATSKGREEKLFFGSGTQLSVL.

V is TRBV30 and J is TRBJ1-6; 7 bases agree with TRBD1. The length of the CDR3 is 15 residues. Per germline, CDR1 GTSNPN and CDR2 SVGIG (reference sequence). V was pared by 3 bases and J by 5 bases, with 7 bases of the junction left unmatched. The CDR3 sequence: CAWSVRGQHNSPLHF. The CDR3 DNA reads TGTGCCTGGAGCGTCAGGGGACAGCATAATTCACCCCTCCACTTT.

This sequence joins TRBV28 and TRBJ2-7; TRBD2 matches at 8 bases. V shed 2 bases, J shed 2 bases, and the junction held 5 bases outside the gene matches. Germline V lookup: CDR1 MDHEN, CDR2 SYDVKM. The CDR3 totals 15 residues. This CDR3 reads CASSLSSGNTYEQYF. The CDR3 nucleotides are TGTGCCAGCAGTTTAAGTAGCGGGAACACCTACGAGCAGTACTTC.

The V and J genes are TRBV28 and TRBJ2-7; 8 bases map to TRBD1. The ends lost 2 bases at V and 9 bases at J; junction bases unmatched: 9. CDR1 MDHEN and CDR2 SYDVKM come from the germline V gene. The CDR3 covers 14 residues. This chain's CDR3 is CASSLEDRVRRQYF. CDR3 DNA sequence: TGTGCCAGCAGTTTAGAGGACAGGGTCCGTCGGCAGTACTTC.

The J gene is TRBJ2-7, the V gene TRBV5-1; unclear D gene. The CDR3 sequence is 14 residues long. Germline lookup yields CDR1 SGHRS and CDR2 YFSETQ. V gave up 4 bases and J gave up 2 bases, with 13 bases separating them. CDR3 nucleotide sequence: TGCGCCAGCAGCGCACGGCTAGAAACCTACGAGCAGTACTTC. It yields the protein CASSARLETYEQYF.

The chain carries TRBV28 and TRBJ1-5; a weak D match, TRBD1 (5 bases). Trimming cost V 4 bases and J 5 bases, with 15 bases left between them. Germline assignment: CDR1 MDHEN and CDR2 SYDVKM. The CDR3 totals 15 residues. The chain's CDR3 is CASSSRQSGDQPQHF. The CDR3 bases are TGTGCCAGCAGTTCCCGACAGTCAGGCGATCAGCCCCAGCATTTT.

The V call is TRBV4-3, the J call TRBJ1-4, with D hard to call. Trimming left V 0 bases short and J 0 bases short, with 11 bases between. Germline CDR1 is LGHNA and CDR2 is YSLEER. The CDR3 totals 17 residues. CDR3 nucleotides: TGCGCCAGCAGCCAAGATCCCAGGTTCCCAACTAATGAAAAACTGTTTTTT. It yields the protein CASSQDPRFPTNEKLFF.

This chain links TRBV5-8 with TRBJ2-3, with D tentatively TRBD2 (5 bases). The CDR3 spans 11 residues. Germline values: CDR1 SGHTS, CDR2 YDEGEE. Trimming removed 7 bases at V and 5 bases at J, with 8 bases between. The CDR3 sequence is CASGRRDTQYF. The CDR3 DNA reads TGTGCCAGCGGGAGAAGAGATACGCAGTATTTT.

The chain recombines TRBV9 with TRBJ1-2; D gene ambiguous. Germline values: CDR1 SGDLS, CDR2 YYNGEE. The V gene lost 5 bases and the J gene lost 0 bases, with 5 bases spanning the gap. This CDR3 has 12 residues. The CDR3 sequence is CASSTANYGYTF. DNA of the CDR3: TGTGCCAGCAGTACAGCTAACTATGGCTACACCTTC.

The chain recombines TRBV7-2 with TRBJ1-4, with 9 bases identical to TRBD1. The CDR3 extends over 15 amino acids. Germline V lookup: CDR1 SGHTA, CDR2 FQGNSA. V shed 1 base and J 6 bases; nucleotides not matched to a gene: 3. DNA of the CDR3: TGTGCCAGCAGCTTAGGGGACAGGGTATATGAAAAACTGTTTTTT. This codes for CASSLGDRVYEKLFF.

This clone was observed a handful of times. The V call is TRBV18, the J call TRBJ2-5; 8 bases are shared with TRBD2. The V gene end was trimmed by 6 bases and the J gene end by 2 bases; junction bases not matched to a gene: 8. The CDR3 is 15 residues long. The V gene's germline CDR1 is KGHSH and CDR2 LQKENI. Written as DNA, the CDR3 is TGTGCCAGCTCCCCCGGACTAGCCCAGCAAGAGACCCAGTACTTC. Amino acid sequence: CASSPGLAQQETQYF. Using reference TRBV18 and TRBJ2-5 for the parts outside the CDR3, the full variable domain is NAGVMQNPRHLVRRRGQEARLRCSPMKGHSHVYWYRQLPEEGLKFMVYLQKENIIDESGMPKERFSAEFPKEGPSILRIQQVVRGDSAAYFCASSPGLAQQETQYFGPGTRLLVL.

V gene TRBV30 combines with J gene TRBJ2-7; 9 bases line up with TRBD1. The CDR3 extends over 13 amino acids. The V segment lost 5 bases and the J segment 3 bases; nucleotides outside the gene matches: 5. The germline V gene has CDR1 GTSNPN and CDR2 SVGIG (reference sequence). The CDR3 sequence: CAWAVDRGYEQYF. The DNA for the CDR3 is TGTGCCTGGGCCGTGGACAGGGGCTACGAGCAGTACTTC.

This clone was observed a few times. The J gene is TRBJ2-2, the V gene TRBV25-1; 12 bases match TRBD2. The CDR3 is made up of 17 amino acids. CDR1 and CDR2 from the germline V gene are MGHDK and SYGVNS. The junction had 6 bases not matched to a gene; V was cut back by 2 bases and J by 5 bases. The CDR3 DNA is TGTGCCAGCAGTGAAATGACTAGCGGGAGAGGTACCGGGGAGCTGTTTTTT. Its protein is CASSEMTSGRGTGELFF.

The V and J genes are TRBV7-9 and TRBJ2-4; perhaps TRBD1 as D (6 bases). Germline CDR1 reads SEHNR; CDR2 reads FQNEAQ (reference sequence). This CDR3 has 13 amino acids. Deletions cut 1 base from V and 5 bases from J, with 6 bases between. The CDR3 sequence: CASSLGTENIQYF. CDR3 DNA sequence: TGTGCCAGCAGCTTAGGGACAGAAAACATTCAGTACTTC. Full variable domain (missing parts from reference TRBV7-9 and TRBJ2-4): DTGVSQNPRHKITKRGQNVTFRCDPISEHNRLYWYRQTLGQGPEFLTYFQNEAQLEKSRLLSDRFSAERPKGSFSTLEIQRTEQGDSAMYLCASSLGTENIQYFGAGTRLSVL.

This chain joins TRBV5-1 and TRBJ2-7, with D tentatively TRBD2 (5 bases). There are 14 residues in the CDR3. From germline, CDR1 is SGHRS and CDR2 YFSETQ. The germline V and J ends were trimmed by 2 bases and 0 bases, with 9 bases remaining between them. In nucleotides, the CDR3 is TGCGCCAGCAGCTTTCTTGGGAGCTCCTACGAGCAGTACTTC. Its translation: CASSFLGSSYEQYF.

V usage is TRBV30 and J usage is TRBJ1-2; possible D gene TRBD1, 6 bases. CDR1 and CDR2 (germline): GTSNPN, SVGIG (reference sequence). The CDR3 has 14 amino acids. V was shortened by 0 bases and J by 4 bases, with 12 bases between the two germline ends. CDR3 sequence reads: CAWSVPGVRYGYTF. DNA for the CDR3: TGTGCCTGGAGTGTACCAGGGGTACGCTATGGCTACACCTTC. Variable domain in full (rest from reference TRBV30 and TRBJ1-2): SQTIHQWPATLVQPVGSPLSLECTVEGTSNPNLYWYRQAAGRGLQLLFYSVGIGQISSEVPQNLSASRPQDRQFILSSKKLLLSDSGFYLCAWSVPGVRYGYTFGSGTRLTVV.

V is TRBV7-9 and J is TRBJ2-7; 7 bases match TRBD1. Germline loops: CDR1 SEHNR, CDR2 FQNEAQ (reference sequence). Trimming removed 4 bases from V and 0 bases from J; junction bases left unmatched: 3. CDR3 length: 14 amino acids. For the CDR3, the DNA is TGTGCCAGCAGCTCCGACAGGGTCTCCTACGAGCAGTACTTC. It translates to CASSSDRVSYEQYF.

This chain uses TRBV5-1 with TRBJ2-7; maybe TRBD2 (5 bases). Trimming removed 1 base from V and 5 bases from J, with 10 bases in between. The germline gives CDR1 SGHRS, CDR2 YFSETQ. This CDR3 has 13 amino acids. The CDR3 loop is CASSLQEANEQYF. In nucleotides, the CDR3 is TGCGCCAGCAGCTTGCAGGAGGCCAACGAGCAGTACTTC.

The genes are TRBV6-5 and TRBJ2-7, with a possible D match to TRBD1 (6 bases). Germline assignment: CDR1 MNHEY and CDR2 SVGAGI. The length of the CDR3 is 14 residues. Trimming removed 5 bases at V and 7 bases at J, with 18 bases between. The CDR3 loop reads CASSNYRASGEQYF. CDR3 bases: TGTGCCAGCAGTAATTACAGGGCCTCAGGGGAGCAGTACTTC.

The chain recombines TRBV5-6 with TRBJ2-5; 10 nucleotides align to TRBD2. The V gene's germline CDR1 is SGHDT and CDR2 YYEEEE. This CDR3 region has 16 residues. The ends lost 2 bases at V and 1 base at J; junction bases unmatched: 5. CDR3 nucleotide sequence: TGTGCCAGCAGCTTCGGACTAGCGGACCCCCAAGAGACCCAGTACTTC. As protein: CASSFGLADPQETQYF.

V and J are TRBV2 and TRBJ2-5; 16 bases agree with TRBD2. The CDR3 is made up of 20 amino acids. V lost 6 bases to trimming and J lost 0 bases; unmatched junction nucleotides: 13. Per the germline V gene, CDR1 is SNHLY and CDR2 is FYNNEI. CDR3 nucleotide sequence: TGTGCCAGCAGGGGAGAAAAGGGACTAGCGGGAGGGAAGTACCAAGAGACCCAGTACTTC. It is translated as CASRGEKGLAGGKYQETQYF.

V and J are TRBV11-3 and TRBJ2-1; 9 bases align to TRBD2. CDR3 length: 13 residues. V shed 4 bases and J 14 bases; nucleotides not matched to a gene: 9. CDR1 and CDR2 from the germline V gene are SGHNT and YENEEA. The CDR3 region is CASSSEREEEKFF. CDR3 DNA: TGTGCCAGCAGCTCCGAGCGGGAGGAAGAGAAGTTCTTC.

This clone came up once. V usage is TRBV19 and J usage is TRBJ1-4; D possibly corresponds to TRBD1 (5 bases). Germline V gives CDR1 LNHDA, CDR2 SQIVND (reference sequence). The CDR3 is 16 residues long. V lost 5 bases and J 4 bases, leaving 17 bases between the germline ends. This CDR3 is CASSLPAGRLNEKLFF. The CDR3, as DNA: TGTGCCAGTAGTCTCCCGGCGGGACGGCTTAATGAAAAACTGTTTTTT.